One sample yielded the 25 T cell receptor beta chains listed below, sequenced in a study of blood T cell repertoires in COVID-19. Using immunoSEQ multiplex PCR, the repertoire was profiled, and TCRdb retains in-frame clones only, with some absent. In the table there are some 180,000 clones, 76% of which are singletons. Sequencing input: peripheral blood. The source is a woman between 45 and 60 years old with active or convalescent COVID-19.

The V call is TRBV29-1, the J call TRBJ2-5; 9 nucleotides agree with TRBD2. Germline CDR1 SQVTM, CDR2 ANQGSEA. This CDR3 spans 15 amino acids. The V segment lost 3 bases and the J segment 2 bases; nucleotides outside the gene matches: 7. Here the CDR3 DNA reads TGCAGCGTTGAGGGGCTAGCGGGGCAGCAAGAGACCCAGTACTTC. Its translation is CSVEGLAGQQETQYF.

In DNA form, the CDR3 reads TGTGCCAGCAGGGGGACAGGGTATGGCTACACCTTC. It translates to CASRGTGYGYTF. The chain carries TRBV6-5 and TRBJ1-2, with TRBD1 identical over 9 bases. The CDR3 extends over 12 amino acids. CDR1 and CDR2 from the germline V gene are MNHEY and SVGAGI. J was trimmed by 5 bases and V by 6 bases; bases with no gene match: 1.

V and J are TRBV5-4 and TRBJ2-1; 7 bases align to TRBD2. J gave up 5 bases and V 6 bases, and 11 bases lay outside the gene matches. Per the germline V gene, CDR1 is SGHNT and CDR2 is YYREEE (reference sequence). The CDR3 runs 15 residues. The CDR3 region has the DNA TGTGCCAGCAAGCGGGGCGGGAGTCTCAACAATGAGCAGTTCTTC. Translating it yields CASKRGGSLNNEQFF.

The rearrangement links TRBV7-2 to TRBJ2-1, with 13 nucleotides matching TRBD2. The CDR3 totals 14 residues. J was trimmed by 9 bases and V by 3 bases; bases with no gene match: 2. Germline V CDR1 and CDR2: SGHTA, FQGNSA. CDR3 residues: CASSLGTSGIEQFF. DNA for the CDR3: TGTGCCAGCAGCTTGGGGACTAGCGGGATTGAGCAGTTCTTC.

The chain recombines TRBV29-1 with TRBJ2-1; 9 positions agree with TRBD1. CDR3 length: 13 amino acids. Germline V lookup: CDR1 SQVTM, CDR2 ANQGSEA. The CDR3 nucleotides are TGCAGTGGGGGACAGGGCTCCTACAATGAGCAGTTCTTC. Protein sequence: CSGGQGSYNEQFF.

This chain joins TRBV4-3 and TRBJ1-6; 8 positions match TRBD1. V trimming: 6 bases; J trimming: 7 bases; junction bases outside the gene matches: 5. Per germline, CDR1 LGHNA and CDR2 YSLEER. The CDR3 has 14 residues. CDR3 bases: TGCGCCAGCAGACTCGACAGGGGCAATTCACCCCTCCACTTT. It encodes CASRLDRGNSPLHF.

The V and J genes are TRBV27 and TRBJ1-2; 7 positions match TRBD1. From germline, CDR1 is MNHEY and CDR2 SMNVEV (reference sequence). Losses at the gene ends were 6 bases for V and 6 bases for J; bases not matched to a gene: 10. CDR3 length: 14 residues. The CDR3 spells CASRRGKGQNGYTF. The CDR3 nucleotides read TGTGCCAGCAGGCGCGGCAAGGGACAGAATGGCTACACCTTC.

The rearrangement uses TRBV5-8 and TRBJ1-1; 7 bases are shared with TRBD1. The CDR3 contains 15 residues. Trimming cost V 0 bases and J 5 bases; bases outside gene matches: 7. Germline loops: CDR1 SGHTS, CDR2 YDEGEE. The CDR3 DNA reads TGTGCCAGCAGCTTGGTGAGGGGGCAAGGGACTGAAGCTTTCTTT. This sequence encodes CASSLVRGQGTEAFF.

This chain links TRBV15 with TRBJ1-2; D perhaps matches TRBD1 (6 bases). V was pared by 0 bases and J by 6 bases, with 11 bases between. CDR3 length: 14 residues. Germline assignment: CDR1 LNHNV and CDR2 YYDKDF (reference sequence). CDR3 region: CATSRDPRGDGYTF. DNA of the CDR3: TGTGCCACCAGCAGAGACCCCAGGGGAGATGGCTACACCTTC.

The rearrangement joins TRBV7-9 to TRBJ2-1, with D possibly being TRBD2 (5 bases). CDR3 length equals 14 residues. Germline CDR1 SEHNR, CDR2 FQNEAQ (reference sequence). V dropped 1 base and J dropped 10 bases, with 14 bases sitting between them. DNA of the CDR3: TGTGCCAGCAGCTTAGTTAGAGGTGGGAGCGAGCAGTTCTTC. Its translation is CASSLVRGGSEQFF.

The chain combines TRBV10-1 with TRBJ1-2; D is unresolved. Germline CDR1 and CDR2: WNHNN and SYGVQD (reference sequence). Trimming took off 6 bases at V and 0 bases at J, with 5 bases between the two ends. There are 12 residues in the CDR3. Here the CDR3 DNA reads TGCGCCAGCAGCGCGACTAACTATGGCTACACCTTC. It specifies CASSATNYGYTF.

The chain joins TRBV29-1 to TRBJ2-7; TRBD1 matches 11 bases. This CDR3 spans 15 amino acids. With V trimmed by 3 bases and J by 3 bases, 7 bases remained unmatched. The germline V gene encodes CDR1 SQVTM and CDR2 ANQGSEA. The CDR3 DNA sequence: TGCAGCGTTGATTATAGGACAGGGGGCCACTACGAGCAGTACTTC. This gives the protein CSVDYRTGGHYEQYF.

This rearrangement joins TRBV29-1 to TRBJ2-1; D is unclear. The CDR3 covers 11 residues. Germline V gene sequence: CDR1 SQVTM, CDR2 ANQGSEA. Between the trimmed V and J ends, which lost 7 bases and 3 bases, there was a span of 7 bases. The CDR3 region has the DNA TGCAGCGCTATTCTCTACAATGAGCAGTTCTTC. The encoded protein is CSAILYNEQFF.

The chain links TRBV6-2 or TRBV6-3 to TRBJ2-3; D is uncertain. Trimming stripped 4 bases from V and 1 base from J, with 9 bases between. The CDR3 runs to 14 residues. CDR1 and CDR2 (germline): MNHEY, SVGEGT. CDR3 protein: CASSLLARTDTQYF. In nucleotides, the CDR3 is TGTGCCAGCAGTTTACTCGCCCGCACAGATACGCAGTATTTT.

The genes are TRBV5-5 and TRBJ2-7; weak D call: TRBD2 (6 bases). CDR3 length: 16 residues. CDR1 and CDR2 from the germline V gene are SGHKS and YYEKEE (reference sequence). Trimming took off 4 bases at V and 4 bases at J, with 21 bases between the two ends. CDR3 in DNA: TGTGCCAGCAGCCCAGCCCAGGGCAGGGAGGTATACGAGCAGTACTTC. Translated: CASSPAQGREVYEQYF. Full variable domain (rest looked up from reference TRBV5-5 and TRBJ2-7): DAGVTQSPTHLIKTRGQQVTLRCSPISGHKSVSWYQQVLGQGPQFIFQYYEKEERGRGNFPDRFSARQFPNYSSELNVNALLLGDSALYLCASSPAQGREVYEQYFGPGTRLTVT.

This clone was seen a handful of times. This sequence joins TRBV19 and TRBJ1-1; possibly TRBD1 for D (5 bases). This CDR3 contains 13 residues. Deletions cut 0 bases from V and 8 bases from J, with 10 bases between. Germline V gene sequence: CDR1 LNHDA, CDR2 SQIVND (reference sequence). The CDR3 DNA follows: TGTGCCAGTAGTATAGAAAGACAGAGGGAAGCTTTCTTT. Translated: CASSIERQREAFF.

The chain is built from TRBV6-5 and TRBJ2-7, with a tentative D call TRBD2 (7 bases). The CDR3 covers 16 residues. The germline V and J ends were trimmed by 3 bases and 2 bases, with 17 bases remaining between them. Germline CDR1 MNHEY, CDR2 SVGAGI. CDR3 nucleotide sequence: TGTGCCAGCAGTTATGGGGGGGGGCGGAGCGCCTACGAGCAGTACTTC. Translating it yields CASSYGGGRSAYEQYF.

The V call is TRBV11-3, the J call TRBJ2-1; 7 bases map to TRBD2. The CDR3 contains 15 residues. Per the germline V gene, CDR1 is SGHNT and CDR2 is YENEEA. The V and J ends lost 0 bases and 9 bases, in that order; junction bases with no gene match: 8. The CDR3: CASSLDQQRGREQFF. The CDR3, as DNA: TGTGCCAGCAGCTTAGATCAGCAGCGGGGCCGTGAGCAGTTCTTC.

The rearrangement links TRBV14 to TRBJ2-4; 7 bases map to TRBD1. Trimming cost V 4 bases and J 2 bases; bases outside gene matches: 5. Germline loops: CDR1 SGHDN, CDR2 FVKESK. CDR3 length: 15 amino acids. The CDR3 reads CASSLRTGPKNIQYF. DNA for the CDR3: TGTGCCAGCAGCCTTCGGACAGGACCCAAAAACATTCAGTACTTC. The full variable domain, with the rest looked up from reference TRBV14 and TRBJ2-4, is EAGVTQFPSHSVIEKGQTVTLRCDPISGHDNLYWYRRVMGKEIKFLLHFVKESKQDESGMPNNRFLAERTGGTYSTLKVQPAELEDSGVYFCASSLRTGPKNIQYFGAGTRLSVL.

To note about this clone: The same CDR3 arises from other DNA sequences in this sample as well. This sequence joins TRBV19 and TRBJ1-2; TRBD1 might be the D (5 bases). The CDR3 spans 12 residues. Trimming stripped 6 bases from V and 2 bases from J, with 7 bases between. Germline values: CDR1 LNHDA, CDR2 SQIVND (reference sequence). The chain's CDR3 is CASRGQNYGYTF. CDR3 sequence (DNA): TGTGCCAGTAGGGGGCAGAACTATGGCTACACCTTC.

The rearrangement joins TRBV4-1 to TRBJ1-2; D remains ambiguous. Per the germline V gene, CDR1 is MGHRA and CDR2 is YSYEKL. Deletions cut 1 base from V and 8 bases from J, with 11 bases between. This CDR3 region has 13 residues. The CDR3 sequence is CASSQGPGGGYTF. In DNA form, the CDR3 reads TGCGCCAGCAGCCAAGGTCCCGGCGGAGGCTACACCTTC.

This sequence joins TRBV7-6 and TRBJ1-5; tentatively, D is TRBD1 (5 bases). Germline V gene lookup returns CDR1 SGHVS and CDR2 FNYEAQ. The CDR3 spans 15 residues. V gave up 1 base and J gave up 4 bases, with 11 bases separating them. The DNA of the CDR3 is TGTGCCAGCAGCTTAGGTAGGGCAGGGAATCAGCCCCAGCATTTT. Translating it yields CASSLGRAGNQPQHF.

The CDR3 loop is CASTTRKDEQFF. CDR3 in DNA: TGTGCCAGCACCACTAGGAAGGATGAGCAGTTCTTC. The chain uses TRBV2 and TRBJ2-1; D is perhaps TRBD2 (5 bases). CDR3 length: 12 residues. V was shortened by 7 bases and J by 8 bases, with 12 bases between the two germline ends. Germline CDR1 SNHLY, CDR2 FYNNEI.

Only a few counts were recorded for this clone. V and J are TRBV4-2 and TRBJ1-6; D is perhaps TRBD1 (5 bases). The CDR3 sequence is 16 residues long. V lost 0 bases and J lost 7, with 13 bases in between. In germline, CDR1 is LGHNA, CDR2 YNFKEQ. CDR3 sequence reads: CASSQDLGRGNSPLHF. CDR3 in DNA: TGTGCCAGCAGCCAAGATTTAGGACGGGGGAATTCACCCCTCCACTTT.

This clone was seen more than once but under ten times. The chain uses TRBV9 and TRBJ1-1, with 8 bases fitting TRBD1. V shed 3 bases, J shed 1 base, and the junction held 8 bases outside the gene matches. The germline V gene encodes CDR1 SGDLS and CDR2 YYNGEE. The CDR3 is 16 amino acids. CDR3: CASSAGQGLPNTEAFF. CDR3 nucleotide sequence: TGTGCCAGCAGCGCAGGACAGGGCCTCCCGAACACTGAAGCTTTCTTT.